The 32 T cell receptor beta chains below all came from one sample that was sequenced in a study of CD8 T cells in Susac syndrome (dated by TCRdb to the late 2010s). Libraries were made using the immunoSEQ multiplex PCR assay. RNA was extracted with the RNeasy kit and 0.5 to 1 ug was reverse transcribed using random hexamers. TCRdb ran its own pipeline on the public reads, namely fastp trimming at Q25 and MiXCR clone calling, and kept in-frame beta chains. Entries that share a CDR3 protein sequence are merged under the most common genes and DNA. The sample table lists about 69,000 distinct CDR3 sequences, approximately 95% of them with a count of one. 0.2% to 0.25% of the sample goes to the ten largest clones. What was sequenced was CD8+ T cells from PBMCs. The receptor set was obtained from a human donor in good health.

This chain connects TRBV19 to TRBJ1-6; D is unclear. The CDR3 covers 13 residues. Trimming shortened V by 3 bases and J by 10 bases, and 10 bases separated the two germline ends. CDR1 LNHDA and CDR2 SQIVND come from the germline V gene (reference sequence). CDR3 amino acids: CASSMAGNSPLHF. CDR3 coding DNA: TGTGCCAGTAGTATGGCCGGGAACTCACCCCTCCACTTT.

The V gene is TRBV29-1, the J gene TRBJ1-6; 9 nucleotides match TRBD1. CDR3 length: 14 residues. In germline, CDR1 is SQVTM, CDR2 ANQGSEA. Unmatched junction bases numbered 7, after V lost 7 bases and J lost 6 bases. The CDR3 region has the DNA TGCAGCGCCCTGACAGGGGGAATTAATTCACCCCTCCACTTT. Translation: CSALTGGINSPLHF. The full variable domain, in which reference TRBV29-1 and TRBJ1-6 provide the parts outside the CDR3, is SAVISQKPSRDICQRGTSLTIQCQVDSQVTMMFWYRQQPGQSLTLIATANQGSEATYESGFVIDKFPISRPNLTFSTLTVSNMSPEDSSIYLCSALTGGINSPLHFGNGTRLTVT.

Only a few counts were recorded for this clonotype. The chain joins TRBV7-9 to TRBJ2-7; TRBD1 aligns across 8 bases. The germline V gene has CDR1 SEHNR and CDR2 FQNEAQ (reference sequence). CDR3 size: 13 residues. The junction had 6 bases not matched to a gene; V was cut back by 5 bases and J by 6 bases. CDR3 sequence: CASSTRTGSEQYF. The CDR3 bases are TGTGCCAGCAGCACCCGGACAGGGAGCGAGCAGTACTTC.

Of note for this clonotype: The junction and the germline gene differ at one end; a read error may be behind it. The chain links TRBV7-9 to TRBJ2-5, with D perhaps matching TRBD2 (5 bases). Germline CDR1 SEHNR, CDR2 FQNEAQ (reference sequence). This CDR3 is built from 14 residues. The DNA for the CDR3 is TGTGTCAGCAGCTTCGGCGGACTGAAGGAGACCCAGTACTTC. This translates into CVSSFGGLKETQYF.

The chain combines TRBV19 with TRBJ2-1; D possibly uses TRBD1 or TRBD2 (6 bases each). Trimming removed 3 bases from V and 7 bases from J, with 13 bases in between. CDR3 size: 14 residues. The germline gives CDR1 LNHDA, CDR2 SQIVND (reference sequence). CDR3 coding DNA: TGTGCCAGTAGTATCTGGGGGGCCTTGAATGAGCAGTTCTTC. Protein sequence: CASSIWGALNEQFF.

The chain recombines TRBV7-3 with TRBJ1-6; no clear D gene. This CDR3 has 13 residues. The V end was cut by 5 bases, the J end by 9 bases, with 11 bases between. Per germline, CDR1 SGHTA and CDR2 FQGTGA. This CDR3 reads CASSPHRFSPLHF. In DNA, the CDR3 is TGTGCCAGCAGCCCGCACCGGTTTTCACCCCTCCACTTT.

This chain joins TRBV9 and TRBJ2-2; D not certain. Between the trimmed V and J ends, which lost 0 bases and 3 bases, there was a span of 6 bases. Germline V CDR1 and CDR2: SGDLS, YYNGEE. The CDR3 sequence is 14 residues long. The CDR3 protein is CASSVVKYTGELFF. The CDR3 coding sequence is TGTGCCAGCAGCGTAGTGAAATACACCGGGGAGCTGTTTTTT.

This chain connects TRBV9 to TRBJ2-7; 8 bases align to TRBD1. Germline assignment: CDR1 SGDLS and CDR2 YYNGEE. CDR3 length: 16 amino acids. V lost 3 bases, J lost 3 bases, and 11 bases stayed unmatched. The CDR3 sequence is CASSATEGQAIYEQYF. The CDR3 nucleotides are TGTGCCAGCAGCGCAACGGAGGGACAGGCAATCTACGAGCAGTACTTC.

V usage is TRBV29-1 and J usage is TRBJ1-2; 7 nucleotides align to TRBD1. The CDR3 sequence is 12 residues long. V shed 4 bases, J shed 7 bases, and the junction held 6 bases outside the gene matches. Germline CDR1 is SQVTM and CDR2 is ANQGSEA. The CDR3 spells CSVVGTESGYTF. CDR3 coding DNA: TGCAGCGTTGTAGGGACAGAAAGTGGCTACACCTTC.

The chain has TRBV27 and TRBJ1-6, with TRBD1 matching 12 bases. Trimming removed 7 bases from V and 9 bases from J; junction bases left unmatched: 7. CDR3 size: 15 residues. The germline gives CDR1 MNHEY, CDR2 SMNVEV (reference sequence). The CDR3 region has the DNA TGTGCCAGCACTTATATGGGACAGGGGGCTTCACCCCTCCACTTT. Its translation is CASTYMGQGASPLHF.

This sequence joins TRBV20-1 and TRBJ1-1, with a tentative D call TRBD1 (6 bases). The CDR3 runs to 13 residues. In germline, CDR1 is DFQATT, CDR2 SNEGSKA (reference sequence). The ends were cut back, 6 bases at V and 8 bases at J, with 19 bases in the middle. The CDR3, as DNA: TGCAGTGCCGAAAACTGGGGGCAAGAAGAAGCTTTCTTT. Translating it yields CSAENWGQEEAFF.

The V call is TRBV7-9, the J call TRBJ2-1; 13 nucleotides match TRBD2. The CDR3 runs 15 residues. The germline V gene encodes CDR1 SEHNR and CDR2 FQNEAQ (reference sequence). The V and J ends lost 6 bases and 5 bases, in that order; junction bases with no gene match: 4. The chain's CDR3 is CASRPTSGGDNEQFF. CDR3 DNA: TGTGCCAGCAGGCCTACTAGCGGGGGGGACAATGAGCAGTTCTTC.

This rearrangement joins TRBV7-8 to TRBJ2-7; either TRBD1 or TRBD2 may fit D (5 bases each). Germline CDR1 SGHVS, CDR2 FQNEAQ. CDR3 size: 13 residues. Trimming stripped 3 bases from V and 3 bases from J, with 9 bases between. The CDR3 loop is CASSLGRFYEQYV. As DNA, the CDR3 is TGTGCCAGCAGCTTGGGACGGTTCTACGAGCAGTACGTC.

The CDR3 bases are TGTGCCAGCAGTCCAGGGGTTTCCTACGAGCAGTACGTC. Translation: CASSPGVSYEQYV. The chain uses TRBV6-5 and TRBJ2-7; maybe TRBD1 (6 bases). From germline, CDR1 is MNHEY and CDR2 SVGAGI. The ends were cut back, 5 bases at V and 1 base at J, with 9 bases in the middle. CDR3 size: 13 residues.

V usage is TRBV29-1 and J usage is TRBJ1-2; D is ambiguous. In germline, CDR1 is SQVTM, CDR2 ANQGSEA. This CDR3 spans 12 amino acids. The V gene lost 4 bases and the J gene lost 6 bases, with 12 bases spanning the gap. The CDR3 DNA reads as TGCAGCGTTGCCCGCCCAGCCGATGGCTACACCTTC. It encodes CSVARPADGYTF.

DNA for the CDR3: TGTGCCACCGCCCAGGGGGCGAACACCGGGGAGCTGTTTTTT. As protein: CATAQGANTGELFF. The rearrangement uses TRBV24-1 and TRBJ2-2, with 7 bases lining up with TRBD1. J gave up 0 bases and V 9 bases, and 3 bases lay outside the gene matches. The germline V gene has CDR1 KGHDR and CDR2 SFDVKD. This CDR3 region has 14 residues.

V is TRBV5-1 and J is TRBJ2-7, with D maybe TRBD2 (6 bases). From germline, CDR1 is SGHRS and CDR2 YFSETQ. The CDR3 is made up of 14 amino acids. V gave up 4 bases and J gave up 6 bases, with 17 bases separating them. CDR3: CASSQGTAGIEQYF. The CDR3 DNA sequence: TGCGCCAGCAGCCAGGGCACCGCGGGGATCGAGCAGTACTTC.

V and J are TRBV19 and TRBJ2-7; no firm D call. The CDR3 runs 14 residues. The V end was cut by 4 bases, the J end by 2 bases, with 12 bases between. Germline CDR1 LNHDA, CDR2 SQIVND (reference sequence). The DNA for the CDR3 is TGTGCCAGTAGTAGCGGCGCCGGAACCTACGAGCAGTACTTC. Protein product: CASSSGAGTYEQYF.

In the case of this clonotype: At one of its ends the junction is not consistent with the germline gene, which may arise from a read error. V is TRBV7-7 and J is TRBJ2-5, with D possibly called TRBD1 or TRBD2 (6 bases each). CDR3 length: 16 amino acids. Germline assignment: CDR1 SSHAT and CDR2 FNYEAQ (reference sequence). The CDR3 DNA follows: TGTGCTAGCAGCTTACGAAGGGGGGCGAACCAAGAGACCCAGTACTTC. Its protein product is CASSLRRGANQETQYF.

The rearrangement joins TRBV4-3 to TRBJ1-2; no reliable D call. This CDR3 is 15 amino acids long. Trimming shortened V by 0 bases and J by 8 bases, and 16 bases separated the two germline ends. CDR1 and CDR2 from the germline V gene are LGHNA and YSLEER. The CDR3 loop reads CASSQDGRTITGYTF. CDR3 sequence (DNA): TGCGCCAGCAGCCAAGATGGGCGGACGATCACGGGCTACACCTTC.

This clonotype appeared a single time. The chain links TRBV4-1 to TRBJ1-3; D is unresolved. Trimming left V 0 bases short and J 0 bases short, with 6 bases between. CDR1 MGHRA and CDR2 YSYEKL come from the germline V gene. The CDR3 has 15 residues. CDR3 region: CASSQDSHSGNTIYF. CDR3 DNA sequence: TGCGCCAGCAGCCAAGATTCCCACTCTGGAAACACCATATATTTT.

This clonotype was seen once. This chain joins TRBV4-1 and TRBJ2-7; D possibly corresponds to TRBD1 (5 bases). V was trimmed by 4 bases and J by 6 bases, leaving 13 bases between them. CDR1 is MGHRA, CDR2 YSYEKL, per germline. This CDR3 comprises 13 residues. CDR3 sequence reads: CASSPGLGAEQYV. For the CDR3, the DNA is TGCGCCAGCAGCCCCGGATTAGGGGCCGAGCAGTACGTC.

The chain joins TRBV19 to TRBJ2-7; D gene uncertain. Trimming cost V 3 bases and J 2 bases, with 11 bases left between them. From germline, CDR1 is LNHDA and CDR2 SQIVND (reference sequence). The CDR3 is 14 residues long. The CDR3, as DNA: TGTGCCAGTAGTATTGGGTTAGGTCCCTACGAGCAGTACGTC. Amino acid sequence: CASSIGLGPYEQYV.

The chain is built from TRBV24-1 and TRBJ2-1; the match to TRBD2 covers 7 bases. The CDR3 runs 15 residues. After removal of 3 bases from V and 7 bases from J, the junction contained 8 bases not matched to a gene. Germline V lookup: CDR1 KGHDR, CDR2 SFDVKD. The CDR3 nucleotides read TGTGCCACCAGTGATCCCCCAGCGGGGTTTAATGAGCAGTTCTTC. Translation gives CATSDPPAGFNEQFF.

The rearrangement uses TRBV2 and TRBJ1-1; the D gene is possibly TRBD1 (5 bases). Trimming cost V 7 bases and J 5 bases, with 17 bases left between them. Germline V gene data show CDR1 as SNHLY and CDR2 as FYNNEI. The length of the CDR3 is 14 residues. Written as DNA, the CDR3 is TGTGCCAGCACTCGGTCGTGGGGGGATACTGAAGCTTTCTTT. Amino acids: CASTRSWGDTEAFF. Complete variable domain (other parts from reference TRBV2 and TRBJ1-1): EPEVTQTPSHQVTQMGQEVILRCVPISNHLYFYWYRQILGQKVEFLVSFYNNEISEKSEIFDDQFSVERPDGSNFTLKIRSTKLEDSAMYFCASTRSWGDTEAFFGQGTRLTVV.

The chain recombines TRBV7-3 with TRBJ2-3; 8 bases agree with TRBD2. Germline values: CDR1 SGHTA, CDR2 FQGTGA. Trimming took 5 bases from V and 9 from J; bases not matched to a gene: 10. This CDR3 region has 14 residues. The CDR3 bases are TGTGCCAGCAGCATTAACGGGGGGGGAGAAACGCAGTATTTT. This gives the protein CASSINGGGETQYF.

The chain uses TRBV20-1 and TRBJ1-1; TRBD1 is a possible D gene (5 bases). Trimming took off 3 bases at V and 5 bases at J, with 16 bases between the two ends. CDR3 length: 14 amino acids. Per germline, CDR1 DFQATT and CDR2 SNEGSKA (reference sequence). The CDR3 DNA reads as TGCAGTGCTAGGATTAGCAGGGTTACGACTGAAGCTTTCTTT. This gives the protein CSARISRVTTEAFF.

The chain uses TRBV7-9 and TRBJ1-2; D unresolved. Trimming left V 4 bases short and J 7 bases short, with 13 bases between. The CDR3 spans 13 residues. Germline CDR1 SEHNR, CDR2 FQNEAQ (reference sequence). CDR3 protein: CASSSNIRVGYTF. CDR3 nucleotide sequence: TGTGCCAGCAGCTCCAACATCCGGGTTGGCTACACCTTC.

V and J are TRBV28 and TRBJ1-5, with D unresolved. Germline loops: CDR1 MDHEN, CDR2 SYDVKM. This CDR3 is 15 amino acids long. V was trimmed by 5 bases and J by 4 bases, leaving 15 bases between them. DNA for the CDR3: TGTGCCAGCAGTCGAGCCGGAAATGAAAATCAGCCCCAGCATTTT. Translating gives CASSRAGNENQPQHF.

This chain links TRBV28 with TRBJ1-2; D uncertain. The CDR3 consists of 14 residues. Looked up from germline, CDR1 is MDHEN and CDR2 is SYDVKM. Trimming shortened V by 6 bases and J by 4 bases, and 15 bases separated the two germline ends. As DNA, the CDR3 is TGTGCCAGCAGCCTCGCGGCACAGAGCTATGGCTACACCTTC. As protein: CASSLAAQSYGYTF.

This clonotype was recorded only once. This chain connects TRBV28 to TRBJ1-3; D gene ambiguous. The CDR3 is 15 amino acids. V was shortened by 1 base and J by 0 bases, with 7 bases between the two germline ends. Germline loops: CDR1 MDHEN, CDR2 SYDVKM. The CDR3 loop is CASSLSPGSGNTIYF. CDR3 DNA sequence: TGTGCCAGCAGTTTATCTCCGGGCTCTGGAAACACCATATATTTT.

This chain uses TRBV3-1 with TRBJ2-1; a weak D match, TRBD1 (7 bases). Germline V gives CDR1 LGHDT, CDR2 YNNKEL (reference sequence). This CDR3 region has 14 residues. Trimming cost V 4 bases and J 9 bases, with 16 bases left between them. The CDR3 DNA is TGTGCCAGCAGCCTAAGCGGAGGGGGCGGTGAGCAGTTCTTC. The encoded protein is CASSLSGGGGEQFF.